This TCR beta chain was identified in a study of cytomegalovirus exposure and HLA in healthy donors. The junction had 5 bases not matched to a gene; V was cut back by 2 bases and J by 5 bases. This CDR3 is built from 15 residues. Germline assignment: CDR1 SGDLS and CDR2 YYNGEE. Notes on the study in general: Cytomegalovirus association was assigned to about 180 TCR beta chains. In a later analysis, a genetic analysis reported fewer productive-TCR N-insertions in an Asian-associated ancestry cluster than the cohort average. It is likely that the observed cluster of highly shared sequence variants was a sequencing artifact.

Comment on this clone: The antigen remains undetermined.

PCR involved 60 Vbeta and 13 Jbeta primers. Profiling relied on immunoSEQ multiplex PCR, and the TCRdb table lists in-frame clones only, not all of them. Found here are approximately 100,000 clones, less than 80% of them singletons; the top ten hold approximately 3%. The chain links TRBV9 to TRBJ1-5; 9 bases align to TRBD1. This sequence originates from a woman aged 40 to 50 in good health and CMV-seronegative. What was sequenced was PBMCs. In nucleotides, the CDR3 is TGTGCCAGCAGCGTGGGACAGGGTATCGATCAGCCCCAGCATTTT. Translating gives CASSVGQGIDQPQHF.